A single sample is the source of the 16 T cell receptor beta chains below, sequenced in a study of T-cell reconstitution after alpha-beta-depleted transplantation in children. The library targeted TCRbeta and was prepared with unique molecular identifiers. MiXCR was run by TCRdb on the PCR reads, yielding one entry per CDR3 protein. The sample lists about 270,000 distinct CDR3 sequences, approximately 9.6% seen once, with roughly a tenth in the top ten. Specimen: PBMCs from the stem cell graft donor, collected from the stem cell graft. The receptors derive from a human donor who donated a stem cell graft to a child with SCID.

This clonotype was observed many times. V usage is TRBV5-1 and J usage is TRBJ1-1; weak D call: TRBD1 (5 bases). Germline V gene sequence: CDR1 SGHRS, CDR2 YFSETQ. The length of the CDR3 is 14 residues. V was pared by 4 bases and J by 8 bases, with 18 bases between. In nucleotides, the CDR3 is TGCGCCAGCAGCGCGCAGGCGGGGGTATCCGAAGCTTTCTTT. It encodes CASSAQAGVSEAFF. Supplemented by reference TRBV5-1 and TRBJ1-1, the full variable domain reads KAGVTQTPRYLIKTRGQQVTLSCSPISGHRSVSWYQQTPGQGLQFLFEYFSETQRNKGNFPGRFSGRQFSNSRSEMNVSTLELGDSALYLCASSAQAGVSEAFFGQGTRLTVV.

This clonotype was seen a few times. V usage is TRBV15 and J usage is TRBJ1-2; no clear D. Trimming shortened V by 3 bases and J by 7 bases, and 24 bases separated the two germline ends. The CDR3 has 17 amino acids. Germline V lookup: CDR1 LNHNV, CDR2 YYDKDF (reference sequence). The CDR3 DNA is TGTGCCACCAGCAGGAATCCCGGGATGGGGTCTGAGGGTGGCTACACCTTC. As protein: CATSRNPGMGSEGGYTF.

This clonotype was seen a handful of times. DNA for the CDR3: TGTGCCAGCAGCGCCCTAGCGGGGCTCACAGATACGCAGTATTTT. This translates into CASSALAGLTDTQYF. This chain joins TRBV5-6 and TRBJ2-3; 9 positions match TRBD2. Trimming at V came to 4 bases and at J to 2 bases, leaving 5 bases not matched to a gene. The V gene's germline CDR1 is SGHDT and CDR2 YYEEEE. The CDR3 covers 15 residues.

The sample holds a few counts of this clonotype. This rearrangement joins TRBV5-1 to TRBJ2-1, with 7 bases lining up with TRBD2. Germline V CDR1 and CDR2: SGHRS, YFSETQ. This CDR3 contains 14 residues. Trimming cost V 5 bases and J 1 base; bases outside gene matches: 3. The CDR3 nucleotides read TGCGCCAGCAGGGCGGGGGAATCCTACAATGAGCAGTTCTTC. Its translation is CASRAGESYNEQFF.

The gene calls are TRBV5-6 and TRBJ1-2; TRBD1 aligns across 7 bases. The CDR3 covers 15 residues. From germline, CDR1 is SGHDT and CDR2 YYEEEE. J gave up 0 bases and V 4 bases, and 6 bases lay outside the gene matches. CDR3 sequence: CASSPGTDANYGYTF. CDR3 nucleotides: TGTGCCAGCAGCCCGGGGACAGACGCTAACTATGGCTACACCTTC. Based on the CDR3 plus reference TRBV5-6 and TRBJ1-2, the full variable domain is DAGVTQSPTHLIKTRGQQVTLRCSPKSGHDTVSWYQQALGQGPQFIFQYYEEEERQRGNFPDRFSGHQFPNYSSELNVNALLLGDSALYLCASSPGTDANYGYTFGSGTRLTVV.

The DNA for the CDR3 is TGTGCCAGCAGTGAGCTAGCCAGGTCCGAGCAGTACTTC. The encoded protein is CASSELARSEQYF. J is TRBJ2-7 and V is TRBV6-2 or TRBV6-3, with D possibly matching TRBD2 (5 bases). The CDR3 has 13 amino acids. Germline values: CDR1 MNHEY, CDR2 SVGEGT. V lost 5 bases and J 6 bases, leaving 14 bases between the germline ends.

The rearrangement links TRBV7-6 to TRBJ1-5; a possible D gene is TRBD1 (5 bases). Germline CDR1 SGHVS, CDR2 FNYEAQ. Trimming took off 0 bases at V and 8 bases at J, with 14 bases between the two ends. There are 15 residues in the CDR3. CDR3 residues: CASSLAGAGMEPQHF. CDR3 coding DNA: TGTGCCAGCAGCTTAGCTGGGGCAGGAATGGAGCCCCAGCATTTT.

In this sample, this clonotype turned up a few times. This chain uses TRBV12-3 or TRBV12-4 with TRBJ2-1, with D tentatively TRBD2 (6 bases). The V and J ends lost 0 bases and 6 bases respectively, with 18 bases between them. The length of the CDR3 is 17 residues. The CDR3 loop is CASSLALSQGLLNEQFF. CDR3 sequence (DNA): TGTGCCAGCAGTTTAGCGCTGTCGCAGGGACTTCTCAATGAGCAGTTCTTC.

The V call is TRBV4-2, the J call TRBJ2-3; possible D gene TRBD2, 5 bases. Germline CDR1 is LGHNA and CDR2 is YNFKEQ. The CDR3 runs 15 residues. Trimming cost V 3 bases and J 0 bases, with 10 bases left between them. The CDR3 nucleotides are TGTGCCAGCAGCCACCCGGGGTCTAGCACAGATACGCAGTATTTT. As protein: CASSHPGSSTDTQYF.

The rearrangement uses TRBV5-1 and TRBJ1-1, with TRBD1 identical over 9 bases. CDR3 length equals 15 residues. V shed 0 bases and J 3 bases; nucleotides not matched to a gene: 3. Germline V gene lookup returns CDR1 SGHRS and CDR2 YFSETQ. The CDR3 loop is CASSLAGTGYTEAFF. The CDR3 DNA reads as TGCGCCAGCAGCTTGGCCGGGACAGGGTACACTGAAGCTTTCTTT.

The chain links TRBV5-1 to TRBJ2-5, with 8 bases aligning to TRBD2. This CDR3 region has 15 residues. Per germline, CDR1 SGHRS and CDR2 YFSETQ. V lost 3 bases, J lost 3 bases, and 7 bases stayed unmatched. The CDR3 sequence is CASSSLSGGKETQYF. The CDR3 DNA reads TGCGCCAGCAGCTCACTATCGGGGGGGAAAGAGACCCAGTACTTC.

This clonotype was seen repeatedly, ten times or more. The chain is built from TRBV9 and TRBJ2-7; D is perhaps TRBD1 (7 bases). CDR3 length: 14 amino acids. Trimming pared 2 bases from V and 6 bases from J, leaving 15 bases between. Per germline, CDR1 SGDLS and CDR2 YYNGEE. This CDR3 is CASSVAGQTVEQYF. The CDR3 nucleotides read TGTGCCAGCAGCGTTGCGGGACAGACGGTCGAGCAGTACTTC.

This chain connects TRBV9 to TRBJ2-7; no firm D call. Per germline, CDR1 SGDLS and CDR2 YYNGEE. Trimming stripped 3 bases from V and 3 bases from J, with 10 bases between. The CDR3 contains 13 residues. The CDR3 sequence: CASSAGPRYEQYF. CDR3 nucleotides: TGTGCCAGCAGCGCCGGTCCCCGCTACGAGCAGTACTTC.

This clonotype was picked up many times. This sequence joins TRBV12-3 or TRBV12-4 and TRBJ2-2, with 12 positions matching TRBD2. The CDR3 loop spans 16 amino acids. Trimming at V came to 5 bases and at J to 3 bases, leaving 4 bases not matched to a gene. CDR3 residues: CASSVTSGGHTGELFF. In DNA form, the CDR3 reads TGTGCCAGCAGTGTGACTAGCGGGGGACACACCGGGGAGCTGTTTTTT.

This clonotype appeared many times. This sequence joins TRBV2 and TRBJ2-4; D tentatively fits TRBD1 or TRBD2 (6 bases each). V lost 6 bases and J 7 bases, leaving 16 bases between the germline ends. The germline V gene has CDR1 SNHLY and CDR2 FYNNEI. The CDR3 extends over 14 amino acids. The CDR3: CASRLFLGGNIQYF. The CDR3 nucleotides are TGTGCCAGCAGGCTTTTCTTAGGGGGGAACATTCAGTACTTC.

The chain employs TRBV6-1 and TRBJ1-2; D unresolved. The ends were cut back, 2 bases at V and 0 bases at J, with 7 bases in the middle. The CDR3 spans 14 residues. The V gene's germline CDR1 is MNHNS and CDR2 SASEGT. This CDR3 reads CASSEHGANYGYTF. Here the CDR3 DNA reads TGTGCCAGCAGTGAACATGGAGCTAACTATGGCTACACCTTC.